The 14 T cell receptor beta chains presented below share a single source sample, sequenced in a study of HIV-infected patients and healthy controls. cDNA was made from approximately 0.55 ug RNA using alpha and beta constant primers. Alpha and beta chain libraries were made separately by chain-specific third strand synthesis with multiplexing indices. Using its own MiXCR run on the 5' RACE reads, TCRdb lists one record per CDR3 protein. The sample has some 20,000 distinct CDR3 sequences; 7.5% to 10% are singletons. Antiretroviral therapy had run roughly three months, about 14 weeks, before follow-up blood collection. All unsorted peripheral T cells were captured because whole blood was used without fractionation. This sample comprised blood, obtained during antiretroviral therapy. The receptors were gathered from an adult with HIV infection.

The chain is built from TRBV29-1 and TRBJ1-4; TRBD1 might be the D (6 bases). Trimming shortened V by 0 bases and J by 2 bases, and 10 bases separated the two germline ends. CDR1 SQVTM and CDR2 ANQGSEA come from the germline V gene. The CDR3 runs 15 residues. CDR3 DNA: TGCAGCGTTGAAGATCCAGGGGCTACTAATGAAAAACTGTTTTTT. Translating it yields CSVEDPGATNEKLFF.

In its sample, this clonotype was seen many times. This sequence joins TRBV6-5 and TRBJ2-1; perhaps D is TRBD1 or TRBD2 (5 bases each). CDR3 size: 14 residues. With 4 bases removed from V and 7 bases from J, the gap between germline ends came to 14 bases. Germline V gene data show CDR1 as MNHEY and CDR2 as SVGAGI. Written as DNA, the CDR3 is TGTGCCAGCAGTTGGGCCCGGGACGTTAATGAGCAGTTCTTC. It is translated as CASSWARDVNEQFF.

This clonotype was recorded at least ten times. The J gene is TRBJ2-7, the V gene TRBV20-1; D perhaps matches TRBD2 (6 bases). CDR3 size: 14 residues. Trimming cost V 3 bases and J 5 bases, with 17 bases left between them. Germline loops: CDR1 DFQATT, CDR2 SNEGSKA (reference sequence). The CDR3 nucleotides read TGCAGTGCTAGGGGACTCGTTACGTACCACGAGCAGTACTTC. It specifies CSARGLVTYHEQYF.

Ten or more counts support this clonotype. The V gene is TRBV24-1, the J gene TRBJ1-5; D is undetermined. Trimming took 9 bases from V and 1 from J, leaving 6 bases between them. Germline-derived CDR1 and CDR2 are KGHDR and SFDVKD. The CDR3 runs 12 residues. In DNA, the CDR3 is TGTGCCACCCTTGACAGCAATCAGCCCCAGCATTTT. It codes for CATLDSNQPQHF.

This clonotype was seen at least ten times. The chain has TRBV4-2 and TRBJ2-5, with 9 bases lining up with TRBD2. Germline V gene sequence: CDR1 LGHNA, CDR2 YNFKEQ. J gave up 1 base and V 4 bases, and 7 bases lay outside the gene matches. CDR3 size: 16 residues. CDR3 coding DNA: TGTGCCAGCAGCCCAGGACAGCGGGAGGCCCAAGAGACCCAGTACTTC. Its translation is CASSPGQREAQETQYF.

This clonotype was recorded a few times. The V gene is TRBV5-1, the J gene TRBJ1-1; D is perhaps TRBD1 (6 bases). Per germline, CDR1 SGHRS and CDR2 YFSETQ. This CDR3 is 14 amino acids long. V was trimmed by 0 bases and J by 4 bases, leaving 10 bases between them. The CDR3 bases are TGCGCCAGCAGCTTGGAAGGGGGTGGCACTGAAGCTTTCTTT. It encodes CASSLEGGGTEAFF.

By frequency in the sample, this clonotype is medium-sized. The chain uses TRBV6-5 and TRBJ2-1; D call uncertain. V was trimmed by 2 bases and J by 7 bases, leaving 6 bases between them. Germline assignment: CDR1 MNHEY and CDR2 SVGAGI. The CDR3 runs 12 residues. CDR3 amino acids: CASSYGVNEQFF. The CDR3 bases are TGTGCCAGCAGTTACGGGGTGAATGAGCAGTTCTTC.

This clonotype has ten or more counts. This chain links TRBV5-1 with TRBJ2-6, with 8 bases identical to TRBD1. Germline V gene lookup returns CDR1 SGHRS and CDR2 YFSETQ. The CDR3 loop spans 17 amino acids. The V segment lost 2 bases and the J segment 4 bases; nucleotides outside the gene matches: 8. The CDR3 nucleotides are TGCGCCAGCAGCTTAGCCCAGGGGGCTTTGGGGGCCAACGTCCTGACTTTC. Translated, it gives CASSLAQGALGANVLTF.

This clonotype was observed many times. The chain carries TRBV6-1 and TRBJ2-3, with D perhaps TRBD1 (6 bases). The CDR3 extends over 13 amino acids. Germline V gene data show CDR1 as MNHNS and CDR2 as SASEGT. V was cut by 7 bases and J by 2 bases, with 10 bases left in between. The CDR3, as DNA: TGTGCCAGCACCCGGGACAACACAGATACGCAGTATTTT. As protein: CASTRDNTDTQYF.

This clonotype was seen at least ten times. This sequence joins TRBV2 and TRBJ1-5, with 9 bases that match TRBD1. Germline CDR1 reads SNHLY; CDR2 reads FYNNEI. V gave up 2 bases and J gave up 7 bases; unmatched junction bases: 6. This CDR3 has 15 residues. CDR3 sequence reads: CASSESQGARQPQHF. The CDR3 region has the DNA TGTGCCAGCAGTGAATCACAGGGGGCGAGGCAGCCCCAGCATTTT.

This chain joins TRBV6-5 and TRBJ2-2; perhaps TRBD1 as D (5 bases). Per the germline V gene, CDR1 is MNHEY and CDR2 is SVGAGI. The CDR3 extends over 14 amino acids. Deletions cut 6 bases from V and 6 bases from J, with 14 bases between. CDR3 amino acids: CASSYSRVAGELFF. The CDR3 coding sequence is TGTGCCAGCAGCTACAGCAGGGTTGCCGGGGAGCTGTTTTTT.

This clonotype was found many times. The J gene is TRBJ1-1, the V gene TRBV20-1, with D perhaps TRBD1 (5 bases). Germline CDR1 is DFQATT and CDR2 is SNEGSKA (reference sequence). This CDR3 comprises 12 residues. CDR3 residues: CRPVGGGTEAFF. CDR3 nucleotides: TGCAGGCCCGTCGGGGGAGGGACTGAAGCTTTCTTT.

This clonotype was seen many times. This CDR3 reads CASSPGTQVGNQPQHF. The CDR3 DNA reads as TGCGCCAGCAGCCCCGGGACCCAAGTGGGCAATCAGCCCCAGCATTTT. This chain joins TRBV5-1 and TRBJ1-5; possible D gene TRBD1, 5 bases. CDR1 and CDR2 (germline): SGHRS, YFSETQ. Trimming cost V 4 bases and J 2 bases, with 16 bases left between them. The CDR3 extends over 16 amino acids.

CDR3 DNA: TGTGCCAGCAGTTACAACTGGGACACCTCCTACGAGCAGTACTTC. The encoded protein is CASSYNWDTSYEQYF. The rearrangement uses TRBV6-5 and TRBJ2-7; D is perhaps TRBD1 (6 bases). V was clipped by 2 bases and J by 0 bases, with 11 bases between them. Per germline, CDR1 MNHEY and CDR2 SVGAGI. This CDR3 is built from 15 residues.